Sequencing of this T cell receptor (beta chain) was carried out in a study of CD8+CD57+ T cells in acquired aplastic anemia. Patients sequenced had flow cytometry evidence of CD8+CD57+ cell expansion. Using genomic DNA as the template, TCR beta VDJ and CDR3 profiling was carried out. One entry per CDR3 protein, called by TCRdb with MiXCR from the reads. In the table there are roughly 290,000 distinct CDR3 sequences, approximately 58% of which are singletons. Germline values: CDR1 DFQATT, CDR2 SNEGSKA (reference sequence). The CDR3 length is 15 residues. The ends lost 2 bases at V and 2 bases at J; junction bases unmatched: 3.

The rearrangement joins TRBV20-1 to TRBJ2-5, with 12 bases fitting TRBD2. The receptor comes from a human donor with aplastic anemia. The source material was sorted CD4+, CD8+, or CD8+CD57+ T cells (not recorded which) from PBMCs. CDR3 region: CSARRLAGAQETQYF. The DNA for the CDR3 is TGCAGTGCTAGACGACTAGCGGGAGCTCAAGAGACCCAGTACTTC.